The next 26 T cell receptor beta chains were all read from a single sample in a study of blood T cell repertoires in COVID-19. This table comes from immunoSEQ multiplex PCR, and its TCRdb copy is limited to in-frame clones, with some not included. This table has around 290,000 clones, approximately 91% appearing once. Sequencing was carried out using PBMCs or T cells enriched from blood (not recorded which). Source of these receptors: a woman aged 35 to 49 who had recovered from COVID-19.

The J gene is TRBJ1-2, the V gene TRBV19; 7 bases map to TRBD1. Germline V gene data show CDR1 as LNHDA and CDR2 as SQIVND (reference sequence). The CDR3 covers 13 residues. The V segment lost 8 bases and the J segment 4 bases; nucleotides outside the gene matches: 7. Here the CDR3 reads CASRRGQSYGYTF. The CDR3 DNA reads as TGTGCCAGTCGGAGGGGGCAAAGCTATGGCTACACCTTC.

The chain has TRBV23-1 and TRBJ1-3, with TRBD1 matching 7 bases. TRBV23-1 is designated an ORF whose function remains uncertain. Unmatched junction bases numbered 6, after V lost 2 bases and J lost 2 bases. The CDR3 is made up of 16 amino acids. This CDR3 reads CASSQVGQPPGNTIYF. As DNA, the CDR3 is TGCGCCAGCAGTCAAGTGGGACAGCCGCCTGGAAACACCATATATTTT.

V gene TRBV29-1 combines with J gene TRBJ1-2; 9 nucleotides line up with TRBD1. Germline V gene lookup returns CDR1 SQVTM and CDR2 ANQGSEA. The CDR3 spans 12 residues. J lost 8 bases, V lost 5 bases, and 6 bases had no gene match. The CDR3 loop is CSVWTGVNGYTF. The CDR3 nucleotides read TGCAGCGTTTGGACAGGGGTGAACGGCTACACCTTC. The whole variable domain, filled in from reference TRBV29-1 and TRBJ1-2, reads SAVISQKPSRDICQRGTSLTIQCQVDSQVTMMFWYRQQPGQSLTLIATANQGSEATYESGFVIDKFPISRPNLTFSTLTVSNMSPEDSSIYLCSVWTGVNGYTFGSGTRLTVV.

The CDR3 protein is CASSRGFQETQYF. The DNA of the CDR3 is TGTGCCAGCAGCCGGGGGTTCCAAGAGACCCAGTACTTC. V usage is TRBV5-6 and J usage is TRBJ2-5; maybe TRBD2 (6 bases). Deletions cut 4 bases from V and 1 base from J, with 8 bases between. CDR1 and CDR2 from the germline V gene are SGHDT and YYEEEE. CDR3 size: 13 residues.

The chain has TRBV2 and TRBJ2-1, with 8 positions matching TRBD2. V was pared by 7 bases and J by 3 bases, with 5 bases of the junction left unmatched. Germline lookup yields CDR1 SNHLY and CDR2 FYNNEI. The length of the CDR3 is 14 residues. CDR3 sequence (DNA): TGTGCCAGCACGCGGGAGGATATCTACAATGAGCAGTTCTTC. Translating gives CASTREDIYNEQFF.

This clone was seen just once. The chain joins TRBV6-5 to TRBJ1-2; D is possibly TRBD1 (5 bases). Trimming pared 8 bases from V and 8 bases from J, leaving 12 bases between. The CDR3 extends over 11 amino acids. CDR1 is MNHEY, CDR2 SVGAGI, per germline. The CDR3: CASPDMGGYTF. As DNA, the CDR3 is TGTGCCAGCCCGGACATGGGAGGCTACACCTTC.

The chain links TRBV6-1 to TRBJ1-3; the D gene is possibly TRBD1 (5 bases). Trimming pared 4 bases from V and 4 bases from J, leaving 20 bases between. CDR3 length: 17 residues. Germline CDR1 MNHNS, CDR2 SASEGT. The CDR3 DNA is TGTGCCAGCAGTGGGGCATCGGGGGTCAGGTTCGGAAACACCATATATTTT. Translating gives CASSGASGVRFGNTIYF.

This clone showed up just once. The V and J genes are TRBV20-1 and TRBJ2-7, with 8 bases identical to TRBD2. The CDR3 runs 16 residues. The germline CDR1 and CDR2 sequences are DFQATT and SNEGSKA (reference sequence). Trimming cost V 3 bases and J 4 bases; bases outside gene matches: 14. The CDR3 region is CSASKPPAGGMYEQYF. The DNA of the CDR3 is TGCAGTGCTAGTAAGCCCCCCGCGGGAGGTATGTACGAGCAGTACTTC.

The chain is built from TRBV5-4 and TRBJ1-2; TRBD1 might be the D (6 bases). Germline V CDR1 and CDR2: SGHNT, YYREEE (reference sequence). The germline V and J ends were trimmed by 0 bases and 0 bases, with 12 bases remaining between them. The CDR3 sequence is 16 residues long. The CDR3 loop is CASSLALQGANYGYTF. CDR3 coding DNA: TGTGCCAGCAGCTTGGCCTTACAGGGAGCTAACTATGGCTACACCTTC.

In DNA, the CDR3 is TGCGCCAGCAGCGCGAGGGACAGGGGTAGGACTGAAGCTTTCTTT. Protein product: CASSARDRGRTEAFF. The chain combines TRBV5-1 with TRBJ1-1; 10 bases agree with TRBD1. The CDR3 contains 15 residues. V dropped 4 bases and J dropped 5; count of bases not matched to a gene: 8. CDR1 is SGHRS and CDR2 is YFSETQ in the germline V gene.

This clone was seen only a few times. The chain has TRBV18 and TRBJ2-1; 8 bases map to TRBD2. J lost 5 bases, V lost 2 bases, and 2 bases had no gene match. Germline V gene data show CDR1 as KGHSH and CDR2 as LQKENI. This CDR3 contains 14 residues. The CDR3 DNA reads TGTGCCAGCTCACCAGGTAGCGGGGACAATGAGCAGTTCTTC. Encoded protein: CASSPGSGDNEQFF.

The rearrangement joins TRBV21-1 to TRBJ2-2; the table names TRBD2, a call not compared with the DNA. TRBV21-1 is shown as a pseudogene. CDR3 length: 16 residues. The CDR3 protein is CASSPELEGNTGELFF. The CDR3 DNA is TGTGCCAGCAGCCCCGAACTTGAGGGGAACACCGGGGAGCTGTTTTTT.

On this clone itself: Given a much more abundant clone one base away, this may be a read error. The chain joins TRBV2 to TRBJ1-2; tentatively, D is TRBD1 (6 bases). The CDR3 is 16 residues long. Germline V lookup: CDR1 SNHLY, CDR2 FYNNEI. V shed 4 bases and J shed 4 bases, with 19 bases lying between them. The chain's CDR3 is CASSGSGIGGGYGYTF. Written as DNA, the CDR3 is TGTGCCAGCAGTGGATCCGGGATAGGGGGTGGCTATGGCTACACCTTC.

The J gene is TRBJ2-1, the V gene TRBV30, with D maybe TRBD2 (7 bases). V shed 3 bases and J shed 8 bases, with 11 bases lying between them. Per germline, CDR1 GTSNPN and CDR2 SVGIG (reference sequence). This CDR3 region has 12 residues. The CDR3: CAWSQGGDEQFF. CDR3 DNA: TGTGCCTGGAGCCAAGGGGGGGATGAGCAGTTCTTC.

The rearrangement joins TRBV2 to TRBJ2-1, with 10 bases matching TRBD2. The CDR3 covers 15 residues. Trimming cost V 7 bases and J 6 bases; bases outside gene matches: 9. CDR1 and CDR2 (germline): SNHLY, FYNNEI. The CDR3 spells CASISPSGGANEQFF. CDR3 in DNA: TGTGCCAGCATTTCCCCGAGCGGGGGGGCCAATGAGCAGTTCTTC. The entire variable domain, with the rest obtained from reference TRBV2 and TRBJ2-1, is as follows: EPEVTQTPSHQVTQMGQEVILRCVPISNHLYFYWYRQILGQKVEFLVSFYNNEISEKSEIFDDQFSVERPDGSNFTLKIRSTKLEDSAMYFCASISPSGGANEQFFGPGTRLTVL.

This chain uses TRBV18 with TRBJ1-2, with 12 bases fitting TRBD1. The CDR3 is 14 amino acids. Trimming took 6 bases from V and 5 from J; bases not matched to a gene: 4. The germline CDR1 and CDR2 sequences are KGHSH and LQKENI. The CDR3 sequence is CASSWDRGLYGYTF. The CDR3 DNA follows: TGTGCCAGCTCCTGGGACAGGGGGCTTTATGGCTACACCTTC.

This rearrangement joins TRBV2 to TRBJ1-1, with TRBD1 as a possible D gene (6 bases). Germline CDR1 is SNHLY and CDR2 is FYNNEI. V lost 10 bases and J 3 bases, leaving 12 bases between the germline ends. The CDR3 loop spans 12 amino acids. In DNA form, the CDR3 reads TGTGCCATGACCGGGACACACACTGAAGCTTTCTTT. Protein: CAMTGTHTEAFF.

The J gene is TRBJ2-7, the V gene TRBV5-1; D is undetermined. V lost 0 bases to trimming and J lost 3 bases, with 7 bases between them. This CDR3 is 13 amino acids long. Germline V gene data show CDR1 as SGHRS and CDR2 as YFSETQ. CDR3 in amino acids: CASSLVPDYEQYF. The CDR3 DNA sequence: TGCGCCAGCAGCTTGGTCCCAGACTACGAGCAGTACTTC. Combining the CDR3 with reference TRBV5-1 and TRBJ2-7 gives the whole variable domain KAGVTQTPRYLIKTRGQQVTLSCSPISGHRSVSWYQQTPGQGLQFLFEYFSETQRNKGNFPGRFSGRQFSNSRSEMNVSTLELGDSALYLCASSLVPDYEQYFGPGTRLTVT.

This rearrangement joins TRBV5-8 to TRBJ1-2, with D perhaps matching TRBD1 (6 bases). V gave up 4 bases and J gave up 5 bases, with 9 bases separating them. The CDR3 covers 12 residues. CDR1 is SGHTS and CDR2 is YDEGEE in the germline V gene. The CDR3 loop reads CASSPQGYGYTF. The CDR3 DNA follows: TGTGCCAGCAGCCCGCAGGGGTATGGCTACACCTTC.

This clone occurred once. This chain uses TRBV29-1 with TRBJ1-2; no firm D call. V was clipped by 3 bases and J by 0 bases, with 5 bases between them. Germline-derived CDR1 and CDR2 are SQVTM and ANQGSEA. This CDR3 comprises 12 residues. This CDR3 is CSVERTNYGYTF. In DNA, the CDR3 is TGCAGCGTTGAGAGAACTAACTATGGCTACACCTTC.

With regard to this clone: Other DNA sequences in this specimen translate into the identical CDR3. The chain has TRBV18 and TRBJ1-6; D perhaps matches TRBD1 (6 bases). CDR3 length: 14 residues. Looked up from germline, CDR1 is KGHSH and CDR2 is LQKENI. Trimming took off 3 bases at V and 7 bases at J, with 10 bases between the two ends. The CDR3 is CASSPSQGNSPLHF. The CDR3 DNA sequence: TGTGCCAGCTCACCCAGCCAGGGGAATTCACCCCTCCACTTT.

In its sample, this clone was seen once. The rearrangement joins TRBV4-3 to TRBJ2-6, with D tentatively TRBD2 (6 bases). V was cut by 2 bases and J by 1 base, with 21 bases left in between. This CDR3 has 20 amino acids. Germline CDR1 is LGHNA and CDR2 is YSLEER. CDR3 sequence (DNA): TGCGCCAGCAGCCAATACGGGCCTTGGGAGGACATGTCTGGGGCCAACGTCCTGACTTTC. Translating gives CASSQYGPWEDMSGANVLTF.

The chain joins TRBV24-1 to TRBJ2-1, with a weak D call TRBD1 (6 bases). The V and J ends lost 3 bases and 9 bases respectively, with 17 bases between them. There are 15 residues in the CDR3. CDR1 is KGHDR, CDR2 SFDVKD, per germline. The chain's CDR3 is CATSDADYQGGEQFF. Written as DNA, the CDR3 is TGTGCCACCAGTGATGCTGACTACCAAGGGGGTGAGCAGTTCTTC.

This clone appeared once. The chain is built from TRBV7-9 and TRBJ2-3; 12 nucleotides align to TRBD2. Germline V lookup: CDR1 SEHNR, CDR2 FQNEAQ (reference sequence). The CDR3 length is 16 residues. The V gene end was trimmed by 5 bases and the J gene end by 0 bases; junction bases not matched to a gene: 3. CDR3 region: CASSQGLAGSTDTQYF. The CDR3 region has the DNA TGTGCCAGCAGCCAAGGACTAGCGGGGAGCACAGATACGCAGTATTTT.

Only one count was recorded for this clone. In DNA, the CDR3 is TGTGCCAGCAGCTACCGTCAACAGGGTCGGATACCTGAAGCTTTCTTT. Its protein is CASSYRQQGRIPEAFF. The chain joins TRBV7-8 to TRBJ1-1; D is perhaps TRBD1 (6 bases). CDR1 is SGHVS, CDR2 FQNEAQ, per germline. Trimming left V 4 bases short and J 6 bases short, with 21 bases between. This CDR3 has 16 amino acids.

The CDR3 is CASSGQAGMAYEQYF. CDR3 DNA: TGTGCCAGCAGCGGTCAAGCGGGGATGGCCTACGAGCAGTACTTC. This chain uses TRBV5-6 with TRBJ2-7; TRBD2 aligns across 7 bases. V gave up 4 bases and J gave up 2 bases; unmatched junction bases: 9. Per the germline V gene, CDR1 is SGHDT and CDR2 is YYEEEE. The CDR3 runs 15 residues.